This is a list of T cell receptor beta chains from one sample in a study of identical twins. TCRdb reprocessed the 5' RACE reads via MiXCR and lists one record per CDR3 protein. The sample has about 810,000 distinct CDR3 sequences; about 12% are singletons. The sample was also linked to a second study, of yellow fever vaccine responses in identical twins.

Sequencing used PBMCs. These receptor sequences come from a woman under 30 in good health. Both conserved end residues are part of each CDR3. Fields, in order: clone size, J gene, V gene, D gene, CDR3 DNA, CDR3 protein. D genes are given only for firm matches. Expanded clones get a size class; other rows say once, few or many, or leave the size out.

>-|TRBJ2-4|TRBV20-1|-
TGCAGTGCTCCGGGCCTAGCCAAAAACATTCAGTACTTC
CSAPGLAKNIQYF
>-|TRBJ2-2|TRBV7-2|-
TGTGCCAGCAGCTTACGAGGGCAAGGGACCGGGGAGCTGTTTTTT
CASSLRGQGTGELFF
>many|TRBJ2-2|TRBV5-1|-
TGCGCCAGCAGCTTGGCGGCTCACACCGGGGAGCTGTTTTTT
CASSLAAHTGELFF
>few|TRBJ2-5|TRBV10-2|TRBD2
TGCGCCAGCGCGTCTAGCGGGGGCGCCCGGGAGACCCAGTACTTC
CASASSGGARETQYF
>many|TRBJ2-5|TRBV5-6|-
TGTGCCAGCAGCTTGAGGGACTTCCAAGAGACCCAGTACTTC
CASSLRDFQETQYF
>-|TRBJ2-1|TRBV4-2|-
TGTGCCAGCAGCCAAGGTGGCGCAAGGGTGGAGCAGTTCTTC
CASSQGGARVEQFF
>-|TRBJ2-3|TRBV6-1|TRBD2
TGTGCCAGCAGTGAGAGAACGGGGGGGCTAGATACGCAGTATTTT
CASSERTGGLDTQYF
>few|TRBJ2-5|TRBV5-1|-
TGCGCCAGCAGCTTGAGTCGGGGACAAGGGCGAGAGACCCAGTACTTC
CASSLSRGQGRETQYF
>-|TRBJ2-5|TRBV4-2|-
TGTGCCAGCAGCCAAGATGGTCGGGGGACTTTAGAGACCCAGTACTTC
CASSQDGRGTLETQYF
>many|TRBJ2-3|TRBV4-1|TRBD1
TGCGCCAGCAGCCAGAAATACCAGGGGGCAACGCAGTATTTT
CASSQKYQGATQYF
>few|TRBJ2-5|TRBV2|TRBD1
TGTGCCAGCAGCGGAGAACAGGGGGAGACCCAGTACTTC
CASSGEQGETQYF
>many|TRBJ2-5|TRBV7-9|TRBD1
TGTGCCAGCAGCGACGGGACAGGGGGCTTTGAGACCCAGTACTTC
CASSDGTGGFETQYF
>-|TRBJ2-3|TRBV10-3|-
TGTGCCATCAGTGAGTTGAGTCGGGGGACACGGACGCAGTATTTT
CAISELSRGTRTQYF
>-|TRBJ1-2|TRBV20-1|-
TGCAGTGCTAGAGATGAAGGCAGACTCTATGGCTACACCTTC
CSARDEGRLYGYTF
>few|TRBJ2-1|TRBV14|-
TGTGCCAGCAGCCTACACGGGACTCGCTCCTACAATGAGCAGTTCTTC
CASSLHGTRSYNEQFF
>-|TRBJ1-2|TRBV5-6|-
TGTGCCATGGGCCCCGGGCTCGGAGTTGGTGGCTACACCTTC
CAMGPGLGVGGYTF
>many|TRBJ2-7|TRBV28|-
TGTGCCAGCAGTTGGAGGCGAACCAAGACCTACGAGCAGTACTTC
CASSWRRTKTYEQYF
>-|TRBJ2-1|TRBV19|-
TGTGCCAGTAGGCACTCCTACAATGAGCAGTTCTTC
CASRHSYNEQFF
>-|TRBJ2-5|TRBV18|-
TGTGCCAGCTCACGCCAAGCACAGGGAGAGACCCAGTACTTC
CASSRQAQGETQYF
>-|TRBJ2-1|TRBV2|-
TGTGCCAGCAGTGAGGCCGCAGGTCTGGGTGAGCAGTTCTTC
CASSEAAGLGEQFF
>many|TRBJ2-3|TRBV5-1|-
TGCGCCAGCAGCACGGGTTGGGATACGCAGTATTTT
CASSTGWDTQYF
>few|TRBJ2-2|TRBV12-3/TRBV12-4|-
TGTGCCAGCAGTAGGGTACCTCTGACCGGGGAGCTGTTTTTT
CASSRVPLTGELFF
>many|TRBJ1-2|TRBV11-3|-
TGTGCCAGCAGCTTGACAGGTGCAACACAGAGGGCCTCCTTC
CASSLTGATQRASF
>many|TRBJ2-3|TRBV5-1|TRBD2
TGCGCCAGCAGCTTGAGCGGGAGGGGAGATACGCAGTATTTT
CASSLSGRGDTQYF
>few|TRBJ1-1|TRBV20-1|-
TGCAGTGCGCCAAACGGTCCGGGTCTGGGGACTGAAGCTTTCTTT
CSAPNGPGLGTEAFF
>few|TRBJ1-2|TRBV20-1|-
TGCAGTGCAAAGGGACGGATTAACTATGGCTACACCTTC
CSAKGRINYGYTF
>-|TRBJ2-5|TRBV12-3/TRBV12-4|-
TGTGCCAGCAGTTTAGAGGGGGAGGGGAGACGACTTCAAGAGACCCAGTACTTC
CASSLEGEGRRLQETQYF
>-|TRBJ1-2|TRBV6-1|TRBD1
TGTGCCAGCAGGCGACAGGGGTCCCCGGGCTACACCTTC
CASRRQGSPGYTF
>many|TRBJ2-3|TRBV10-3|TRBD1
TGTGCCATCTCCAGTGGGCAGGGGGCCGATACGCAGTATTTT
CAISSGQGADTQYF
>few|TRBJ2-1|TRBV27|-
TGTGCCAGCAGCCGGGAGGGACAGGGAGGCAATGAGCAGTTCTTC
CASSREGQGGNEQFF
>few|TRBJ2-2|TRBV6-2/TRBV6-3|-
TGTGCCAGCAGTTACTCGAGGCAGACTACCGGGGAGCTGTTTTTT
CASSYSRQTTGELFF
>-|TRBJ2-2|TRBV5-1|TRBD2
TGCGCCAGCAGTTCTAGCGGGTACACCGGGGAGCTGTTTTTT
CASSSSGYTGELFF
>few|TRBJ1-1|TRBV24-1|-
TGTGCCACCAGTGACAGCCAGCTGAACACTGAAGCTTTCTTT
CATSDSQLNTEAFF
>many|TRBJ2-7|TRBV25-1|TRBD2
TGTGCCAGCAGTCCAGGGAGGGGCCGCAGCTCCTACGAGCAGTACTTC
CASSPGRGRSSYEQYF
>many|TRBJ1-2|TRBV15|-
TGTGCCACCAGCCCCGTCCTAGGGGACTATGGCTACACCTTC
CATSPVLGDYGYTF
>few|TRBJ1-1|TRBV7-6|-
TGTGCCAGCAGCTTCTATACCCCACCGAACACTGAAGCTTTCTTT
CASSFYTPPNTEAFF
>-|TRBJ1-2|TRBV12-3/TRBV12-4|-
TGTGCCAGCAGTTTGGGGCAGTTCTATGGCTACACCTTC
CASSLGQFYGYTF
>few|TRBJ2-1|TRBV11-2|TRBD1
TGTGCCAGCAGCCGGGACAGGGTTCCCAATGAGCAGTTCTTC
CASSRDRVPNEQFF
>-|TRBJ2-3|TRBV24-1|TRBD2
TGTGCCACCAGTGGCCGCCTAGCGGGTGGCACAGATACGCAGTATTTT
CATSGRLAGGTDTQYF
>-|TRBJ2-2|TRBV7-6|-
TGTGCCAGCACCCTAAACGGGGGACCGAACACCGGGGAGCTGTTTTTT
CASTLNGGPNTGELFF
>few|TRBJ2-1|TRBV20-1|TRBD2
TGCAGTGCTAGAGATGTTAGCGGGGAGCTCAATGAGCAGTTCTTC
CSARDVSGELNEQFF
>few|TRBJ2-1|TRBV19|-
TGTGCCAGTAGTATCGACACGGTAGGGAAGGACCGCAATGAGCAGTTCTTC
CASSIDTVGKDRNEQFF
>-|TRBJ2-1|TRBV20-1|-
TGCAGTGCTAGCGGACCCTCCTACAATGAGCAGTTCTTC
CSASGPSYNEQFF
>many|TRBJ1-2|TRBV27|-
TGTGCCAGCAGTTTCCAGACAGGCTGGGGCTACACCTTC
CASSFQTGWGYTF
>many|TRBJ1-2|TRBV6-5|-
TGTGCCAGCAGTTACTCAAATGAGGGACCCTTTGTTGGCTACACCTTC
CASSYSNEGPFVGYTF
>-|TRBJ2-1|TRBV24-1|TRBD2
TGTGCCACCAGTGGGGTACTAGCGGATAACAATGAGCAGTTCTTC
CATSGVLADNNEQFF
>-|TRBJ1-2|TRBV28|-
TGTGCCAGCGCTGGGGACTATGGCTACACCTTC
CASAGDYGYTF
>-|TRBJ2-7|TRBV9|TRBD1
TGTGCCAGCAGCCCGAAGGACAGGGTATCCTACGAGCAGTACTTC
CASSPKDRVSYEQYF
>-|TRBJ1-5|TRBV11-2|-
TGTGCCAGCAGCTTAGTGGGTAGGGGAACGCAGCCCCAGCATTTT
CASSLVGRGTQPQHF
>many|TRBJ2-2|TRBV20-1|TRBD2
TGCAGTGCTAGGAGCGGGGCCGGGGAGCTGTTTTTT
CSARSGAGELFF
>few|TRBJ2-1|TRBV20-1|-
TGCAGTGCTAGGGCCCAAGGGGGGCGCTACAATGAGCAGTTCTTC
CSARAQGGRYNEQFF
>-|TRBJ2-1|TRBV7-2|-
TGTGCCAGCAGCCGGGGTGGTTTCGGAAGCTCCTACAATGAGCAGTTCTTC
CASSRGGFGSSYNEQFF
>-|TRBJ2-3|TRBV5-4|TRBD2
TGTGCCAGCAGCCCTGGACTAGTTTCATATACGCAGTATTTT
CASSPGLVSYTQYF
>-|TRBJ2-7|TRBV29-1|TRBD1
TGCAGCGTCGCCGGGACAGAGAACTACGAGCAGTACTTC
CSVAGTENYEQYF
>-|TRBJ2-5|TRBV9|-
TGTGCCAGCAGCGTAAACAGGTTCCAAGAGACCCAGTACTTC
CASSVNRFQETQYF
>-|TRBJ2-5|TRBV5-1|-
TGCGCCAGCAGCTTGGCTCCCAGGGATGGCGAGACCCAGTACTTC
CASSLAPRDGETQYF
>few|TRBJ2-1|TRBV27|TRBD1
TGTGCCAGCAGTTTAGTCGGGACAGGGCTCAATGAGCAGTTCTTC
CASSLVGTGLNEQFF
>many|TRBJ2-3|TRBV5-1|-
TGCGCCAGCAGCTTCCGGACTACCATAGATACGCAGTATTTT
CASSFRTTIDTQYF
>few|TRBJ2-7|TRBV5-1|TRBD1
TGCGCCAGCAGCTGGACGACAGGGGGCTCCTACGAGCAGTACTTC
CASSWTTGGSYEQYF
>many|TRBJ2-1|TRBV4-1|TRBD2
TGCGCCAGCAAAACTAGCGGGGGGCCTATCAATGAGCAGTTCTTC
CASKTSGGPINEQFF